The clone carrying this T cell receptor beta chain was observed many times. The antigen is unknown. These data belong to a study of tumor and adjacent non-tumor tissue in lung cancer. Study-level results: Tumor TCR diversity, when higher, was linked to shorter survival. Normal lung showed higher cumulative top 100 clone frequency than tumor.

TCRbeta libraries were built with three rounds of nested PCR, modified from ARM-PCR. TCRdb passed the multiplex PCR reads through MiXCR, listing each CDR3 protein once. This sample has roughly 81,000 distinct CDR3 sequences, with roughly 62% found just once. The CDR3 is 15 residues long. Germline V CDR1 and CDR2: MNHNS, SASEGT. Between the trimmed V and J ends, which lost 1 base and 2 bases, there was a span of 9 bases. RNA was extracted from bulk tissue without any cell sorting. The gene calls are TRBV6-1 and TRBJ1-3; D call uncertain. The sequence came from a man between 65 and 85 years old with non-small cell lung cancer. Sequenced material: lung tumor tissue. The CDR3 sequence: CASSEGFRPGNTIYF. The CDR3, as DNA: TGTGCCAGCAGTGAAGGGTTTAGGCCTGGAAACACCATATATTTT.